A selection of T cell receptor beta chains follows, all from one sample in a study of cytomegalovirus exposure and HLA in healthy donors. Sequencing was performed with immunoSEQ multiplex PCR; in TCRdb, only in-frame clones are kept and a portion is missing. The table shows 95,000 to 150,000 clones, with about 74% occurring only once. Sequenced sample: PBMCs. Source of these receptors: a woman aged 40 to 55 in good health and CMV-seropositive. CDR3s include the opening cysteine and the closing phenylalanine or tryptophan. The D gene is left open where the match is weak. Clone size is shown for a subset of rows, as once, few, many or a class of expanded clone.

TRBD2 | TRBJ2-7 | TRBV4-1 | - | TGCGCCAGCAGCCAAGGGGGAACAGCGGGAGAGAGGGGCCGCGAGCAGTACTTC | CASSQGGTAGERGREQYF
TRBD2 | TRBJ2-2 | TRBV30 | - | TGTGCCTGGAGTGTTTTGCGCTCCCACCGAGCACGGACTAGCGGCGAGGGAGAGCTGTTTTTT | CAWSVLRSHRARTSGEGELFF
- | TRBJ1-2 | TRBV5-6 | - | TGTGCCAGCAGCCAGGGTGCCCGCGGCTACACCTTC | CASSQGARGYTF
- | TRBJ1-3 | TRBV30 | - | TGTGCCTGGACAGGGTCTGGAAACACCATATATTTT | CAWTGSGNTIYF
- | TRBJ2-5 | TRBV5-4 | - | TGTGCCAGCAGCTTTGTCGGTGAAGAGACCCAGTACTTC | CASSFVGEETQYF
- | TRBJ1-6 | TRBV18 | - | TGTGCCAGCTCACCAAAACAGGGTGGAAATTCACCCCTCCACTTT | CASSPKQGGNSPLHF
- | TRBJ2-2 | TRBV7-9 | - | TGTGCCAGCAGCTTAGCCGGGGGGCCGAACACCGGGGAGCTGTTTTTT | CASSLAGGPNTGELFF
TRBD2 | TRBJ2-3 | TRBV29-1 | once | TGCAGCGTTGAGACTAGCGGGGCAGATACGCAGTATTTT | CSVETSGADTQYF
- | TRBJ2-2 | TRBV29-1 | once | TGCAGCGGTGCCACAGGGTCCGGGGAGCTGTTTTTT | CSGATGSGELFF
TRBD2 | TRBJ2-3 | TRBV7-2 | - | TGTGCCAGCAGCTTAGTCTCCCTAGCGGGAGGGGTTGTAGATACGCAGTATTTT | CASSLVSLAGGVVDTQYF
- | TRBJ1-1 | TRBV10-3 | - | TGTGCCATCAGTGAGGCGGGTAGTAACACTGAAGCTTTCTTT | CAISEAGSNTEAFF
- | TRBJ1-2 | TRBV7-8 | - | TGTGCCAGCAGCTTATCGACGCCACTGGGGGGATCCAACTATGGCTACACCTTC | CASSLSTPLGGSNYGYTF
- | TRBJ2-1 | TRBV5-4 | - | TGTGCCAGCAGCTTGGATTCTGACGCGGGATCTAATGAGCAGTTCTTC | CASSLDSDAGSNEQFF
- | TRBJ1-6 | TRBV7-9 | - | TGTGCCAGCAGCATGAAAATCAGGGTGGTTAATTCACCCCTCCACTTT | CASSMKIRVVNSPLHF
TRBD1 | TRBJ2-1 | TRBV5-4 | - | TGTGCCAGCAGCGGAGGACAGGGGGGACGGTGGGTGCAGTTCTTC | CASSGGQGGRWVQFF
TRBD1 | TRBJ2-2 | TRBV2 | - | TGTGCCAGCAGGGGGACAGGGGGAACCGGGGAGCTGTTTTTT | CASRGTGGTGELFF
- | TRBJ2-6 | TRBV18 | - | TGTGCCAGCTCACGGGCAGTCATCTCTGGGGCCAACGTCCTGACTTTC | CASSRAVISGANVLTF
- | TRBJ2-2 | TRBV29-1 | - | TGCAGCGTTGACAGACTAGGGAACACCGGGGAGCTGTTTTTT | CSVDRLGNTGELFF
- | TRBJ2-1 | TRBV6-4 | - | TGTGCCAGCAGTGACGCCACGGAGAATGAGCAGTTCTTC | CASSDATENEQFF
- | TRBJ2-1 | TRBV9 | - | TGTGCCAGCAGCGGGTCTACCGACAAAAGCTCCTACAATGAGCAGTTCTTC | CASSGSTDKSSYNEQFF
- | TRBJ2-7 | TRBV21-1 | few | TGTGCCAGCAGCAAAGCCCCAAGCGCAAGCTCCTACGAGCAGTACTTC | CASSKAPSASSYEQYF
TRBD1 | TRBJ2-7 | TRBV11-2 | medium-sized | TGTGCCAGCAGCTTAGAGGGACAGGGGATATACGAGCAGTACTTC | CASSLEGQGIYEQYF
- | TRBJ1-2 | TRBV4-1 | - | TGCGCCAGCAGCCCAGGGTCTGGCTACACCTTC | CASSPGSGYTF
- | TRBJ1-2 | TRBV4-1 | few | TGCGCCAGCAGCCCTGCTGGTTCATCAAACCGGGGGACTATCTTC | CASSPAGSSNRGTIF
TRBD1 | TRBJ2-7 | TRBV27 | - | TGTGCCAGCAGTTCGGGACAGGGTTACGAGCAGTACTTC | CASSSGQGYEQYF
- | TRBJ1-5 | TRBV10-1 | - | TGCGCCAGCAGTGTTGTACAGGGAAAGAAAAATCAGCCCCAGCATTTT | CASSVVQGKKNQPQHF
- | TRBJ2-6 | TRBV29-1 | few | TGCAGCGTTGAAGACCCCCAGGGGAAAATCTCTGGGGCCAACGTCCTGACTTTC | CSVEDPQGKISGANVLTF